This TCR beta chain originates from a study of control samples from healthy donors and cancer patients. The length of the CDR3 is 15 residues. Germline trimming cut 4 bases from V and 3 bases from J; bases unmatched to any gene: 5. The germline CDR1 and CDR2 sequences are SGHNT and YENEEA. Using immunoSEQ multiplex PCR, the repertoire was profiled, and TCRdb retains in-frame clones only, with some absent. The repertoire holds over 65,000 clones, with less than 95% as singletons. V gene TRBV11-3 combines with J gene TRBJ2-1, with TRBD2 matching 8 bases. The sequence was obtained from a woman aged 40 to 49 in good health. Specimen: blood. Written as DNA, the CDR3 is TGTGCCAGCAGCTCCCGCACTAGCGGCTACAATGAGCAGTTCTTC. Amino acids: CASSSRTSGYNEQFF.